The next 8 T cell receptor beta chains were all read from a single sample in a study of sequential checkpoint blockade in melanoma (dated by TCRdb to between 2018 and 2021). This sample's treatment or condition label indicates: randomized to nivolumab then ipilimumab (arm A) or the reverse (arm B). Receptor amplification or capture employed the immunoSEQ multiplex PCR assay. Drawn from immuneACCESS, this table holds only the in-frame rearrangements with V and J called that TCRdb kept. Clones are partly lost; checked studies trace under half to an unresolved V gene and leave the rest unexplained. Across this sample there are around 5,200 clones, with around 79% seen only once. About 25% of the sample comes from the top ten. The sequencing here drew on CD8+ T cells sorted from blood (inferred from file names), taken from a patient given nivolumab and ipilimumab in sequence. The source of these receptors is a human donor with melanoma.

The chain combines TRBV19 with TRBJ1-5; D remains ambiguous. Germline CDR1 is LNHDA and CDR2 is SQIVND (reference sequence). V lost 5 bases, J lost 5 bases, and 16 bases lay in between. The CDR3 has 15 residues. The CDR3 sequence is CASSLTLREDQPQHF. CDR3 DNA sequence: TGTGCCAGTAGTCTAACATTACGAGAGGATCAGCCCCAGCATTTT.

CDR3 DNA sequence: TGCAGCGTCAAAACGGGACTAGCGGGAGTGGAGCAGTTCTTC. This sequence encodes CSVKTGLAGVEQFF. V usage is TRBV29-1 and J usage is TRBJ2-1; 14 bases match TRBD2. With 6 bases clipped from V and 10 bases from J, the junction kept 8 bases outside the gene matches. This CDR3 has 14 amino acids. Germline CDR1 and CDR2: SQVTM and ANQGSEA.

In DNA, the CDR3 is TGTGCCAGCAGCGACGGACAGGGATACACCGGGGAGCTGTTTTTT. As protein: CASSDGQGYTGELFF. V gene TRBV9 combines with J gene TRBJ2-2; TRBD1 aligns across 8 bases. Germline assignment: CDR1 SGDLS and CDR2 YYNGEE. The CDR3 is 15 residues long. V trimming: 3 bases; J trimming: 3 bases; junction bases outside the gene matches: 4.

CDR3 bases: TGTGCCAGCAGTTTATGGGGCAGGGGGCTAAGGGACGAGCAGTACTTC. This codes for CASSLWGRGLRDEQYF. The rearrangement uses TRBV28 and TRBJ2-7, with 8 bases lining up with TRBD1. V was clipped by 0 bases and J by 5 bases; unmatched bases: 9. Per the germline V gene, CDR1 is MDHEN and CDR2 is SYDVKM. This CDR3 contains 16 residues.

The V call is TRBV7-9, the J call TRBJ2-7; 11 positions match TRBD2. With 7 bases clipped from V and 4 bases from J, the junction kept 6 bases outside the gene matches. This CDR3 has 14 amino acids. Germline loops: CDR1 SEHNR, CDR2 FQNEAQ (reference sequence). Here the CDR3 reads CASTTGTSGYEQYF. The CDR3 DNA follows: TGTGCCAGCACCACCGGGACTAGCGGATACGAGCAGTACTTC.

The gene calls are TRBV14 and TRBJ1-1; D is possibly TRBD1 (5 bases). Germline CDR1 and CDR2: SGHDN and FVKESK. CDR3 length equals 15 residues. Trimming took off 0 bases at V and 4 bases at J, with 12 bases between the two ends. The CDR3: CASSQDMGQITEAFF. In DNA, the CDR3 is TGTGCCAGCAGCCAAGATATGGGGCAGATCACTGAAGCTTTCTTT.

This sequence joins TRBV10-3 and TRBJ2-3; 7 bases match TRBD1. The CDR3 is made up of 16 amino acids. The V segment lost 5 bases and the J segment 6 bases; nucleotides outside the gene matches: 14. Germline V gene sequence: CDR1 ENHRY, CDR2 SYGVKD. CDR3 residues: CAISRETNGQADTQYF. CDR3 sequence (DNA): TGTGCCATCAGTAGGGAAACAAACGGACAGGCGGATACGCAGTATTTT.

The J gene is TRBJ2-5, the V gene TRBV5-1; 9 nucleotides match TRBD1. Germline CDR1 SGHRS, CDR2 YFSETQ. CDR3 size: 14 residues. V lost 0 bases, J lost 4 bases, and 1 base stayed unmatched. Here the CDR3 reads CASSLGQGVETQYF. DNA of the CDR3: TGCGCCAGCAGCTTGGGACAGGGGGTAGAGACCCAGTACTTC.